The clone carrying this TCR beta chain was seen many times. This record belongs to a study of T-cell reconstitution after alpha-beta-depleted transplantation in children. Trimming stripped 5 bases from V and 5 bases from J, with 19 bases between. This CDR3 has 15 amino acids. Using unique molecular identifiers, the investigators prepared the TCRbeta library. TCRdb re-analysed the PCR reads in MiXCR, keeping a single row per CDR3 protein. The table lists around 500,000 distinct CDR3 sequences, around 13% of them singletons. The chain employs TRBV12-3 or TRBV12-4 and TRBJ2-7; the D gene is possibly TRBD2 (6 bases). Sequences were derived from PBMCs from the stem cell graft donor, sampled from the stem cell graft. The clonotype comes from a human donor who donated a stem cell graft to a child with combined immunodeficiency. CDR3 region: CASSPPGVTVHEQYF. CDR3 bases: TGTGCCAGCAGTCCCCCGGGGGTAACAGTCCACGAGCAGTACTTC.